The clone carrying this T cell receptor beta chain was counted only a few times. The sample originates from a study of cytomegalovirus exposure and HLA in healthy donors. The PCR used 60 Vbeta and 13 Jbeta primers. TCRdb's table, derived via immunoSEQ multiplex PCR, lists solely in-frame clones and lacks some. This table has approximately 54,000 clones, approximately 81% appearing once. Germline V gives CDR1 MNHNY, CDR2 SVGAGI (reference sequence). V was clipped by 8 bases and J by 5 bases, with 9 bases between them. The CDR3 runs to 11 residues. This chain connects TRBV6-6 to TRBJ1-2; TRBD1 is a possible D gene (5 bases). The sample was PBMCs. This clonotype was obtained from a woman between 18 and 30 years old in good health and CMV-seronegative. CDR3 region: CASLGAYGYTF. In DNA, the CDR3 is TGTGCCAGCTTAGGGGCATATGGCTACACCTTC.